One sample yielded the 15 T cell receptor beta chains listed below, sequenced in a study of cytomegalovirus exposure and HLA in healthy donors. Repertoires were generated with immunoSEQ multiplex PCR, while TCRdb's copy carries only in-frame clones and drops some. Altogether 95,000 to 150,000 clones are present, approximately 95% being singletons, with the ten largest covering about 1.7%. Sequencing was performed on PBMCs. The receptor source for this set is a man younger than 30 in good health and CMV-seronegative.

This clone has only one observation. The CDR3 region has the DNA TGTGCCAGCCCCGGACTAGCGGGTTTGTCCTACGAGCAGTACTTC. It is translated as CASPGLAGLSYEQYF. The genes are TRBV6-4 and TRBJ2-7; 11 bases fit TRBD2. Germline CDR1 and CDR2: MRHNA and SNTAGT. Trimming removed 8 bases from V and 1 base from J; junction bases left unmatched: 7. CDR3 length: 15 amino acids.

The V and J genes are TRBV29-1 and TRBJ1-2; TRBD1 is a possible D gene (6 bases). The CDR3 runs 15 residues. Germline V gene lookup returns CDR1 SQVTM and CDR2 ANQGSEA. Trimming shortened V by 0 bases and J by 5 bases, and 16 bases separated the two germline ends. CDR3 sequence reads: CSVEEVDSWKYGYTF. The CDR3 region has the DNA TGCAGCGTTGAAGAGGTGGACAGCTGGAAGTATGGCTACACCTTC.

This rearrangement joins TRBV6-6 to TRBJ2-7; D remains unclear. Looked up from germline, CDR1 is MNHNY and CDR2 is SVGAGI (reference sequence). The V and J ends lost 3 bases and 4 bases respectively, with 13 bases between them. The CDR3 sequence is 14 residues long. CDR3: CASSYPGGRYEQYF. As DNA, the CDR3 is TGTGCCAGCAGTTATCCCGGCGGAAGATACGAGCAGTACTTC.

This chain joins TRBV5-6 and TRBJ1-4; D is possibly TRBD1 (6 bases). Trimming took off 4 bases at V and 8 bases at J, with 15 bases between the two ends. Germline CDR1 reads SGHDT; CDR2 reads YYEEEE. The CDR3 length is 14 residues. The CDR3 is CASSTTVQGEKLFF. The CDR3 DNA reads as TGTGCCAGCAGCACGACAGTTCAGGGGGAAAAACTGTTTTTT. The full variable domain, its missing parts supplied by reference TRBV5-6 and TRBJ1-4, is DAGVTQSPTHLIKTRGQQVTLRCSPKSGHDTVSWYQQALGQGPQFIFQYYEEEERQRGNFPDRFSGHQFPNYSSELNVNALLLGDSALYLCASSTTVQGEKLFFGSGTQLSVL.

This chain joins TRBV9 and TRBJ2-2; D not resolved. This CDR3 region has 14 residues. Germline CDR1 reads SGDLS; CDR2 reads YYNGEE. V lost 4 bases and J 1 base, leaving 8 bases between the germline ends. This CDR3 is CASSPSLNTGELFF. The CDR3 DNA reads as TGTGCCAGCAGCCCCTCTCTGAACACCGGGGAGCTGTTTTTT.

The chain has TRBV29-1 and TRBJ2-7; TRBD2 is a possible D gene (5 bases). This CDR3 region has 14 residues. Between the trimmed V and J ends, which lost 4 bases and 0 bases, there was a span of 13 bases. Germline V gene lookup returns CDR1 SQVTM and CDR2 ANQGSEA. CDR3 sequence (DNA): TGCAGCGTTGTAGCGCCCGATAGCTCCTACGAGCAGTACTTC. Translation gives CSVVAPDSSYEQYF.

In its sample, this clone was seen many times. This sequence joins TRBV15 and TRBJ2-3, with 9 bases that match TRBD2. The CDR3 totals 16 residues. J was trimmed by 6 bases and V by 6 bases; bases with no gene match: 13. Per germline, CDR1 LNHNV and CDR2 YYDKDF (reference sequence). CDR3 residues: CATSRAEAGGADTQYF. CDR3 bases: TGTGCCACCAGTCGCGCCGAAGCGGGAGGTGCGGATACGCAGTATTTT.

V is TRBV6-5 and J is TRBJ1-2; 9 nucleotides align to TRBD1. Germline lookup yields CDR1 MNHEY and CDR2 SVGAGI. V was pared by 2 bases and J by 3 bases, with 4 bases of the junction left unmatched. The CDR3 length is 15 residues. The CDR3 is CASSYRQGVHYGYTF. DNA of the CDR3: TGTGCCAGCAGTTACCGACAGGGGGTGCACTATGGCTACACCTTC.

The chain uses TRBV29-1 and TRBJ1-4; 9 bases align to TRBD1. The V gene's germline CDR1 is SQVTM and CDR2 ANQGSEA. Losses at the gene ends were 6 bases for V and 7 bases for J; bases not matched to a gene: 9. This CDR3 has 14 residues. The CDR3 DNA follows: TGCAGCGTAGAGACCGGGACAGGGCGTGAAAAACTGTTTTTT. This codes for CSVETGTGREKLFF.

The chain employs TRBV7-9 and TRBJ2-7; unclear D gene. The CDR3 covers 12 residues. Trimming took 5 bases from V and 2 from J, leaving 7 bases between them. CDR1 SEHNR and CDR2 FQNEAQ come from the germline V gene (reference sequence). CDR3 DNA sequence: TGTGCCAGCAGCCGAGATACCTACGAGCAGTACTTC. Its protein product is CASSRDTYEQYF.

V and J are TRBV6-6 and TRBJ2-2, with TRBD2 matching over 7 bases. The CDR3 is 15 amino acids. With V trimmed by 0 bases and J by 4 bases, 2 bases remained unmatched. In germline, CDR1 is MNHNY, CDR2 SVGAGI (reference sequence). The CDR3 DNA reads as TGTGCCAGCAGTTACTCTACGGGGGGCACCGGGGAGCTGTTTTTT. Translated, it gives CASSYSTGGTGELFF.

The V gene is TRBV6-5, the J gene TRBJ1-1, with D perhaps matching TRBD1 (5 bases). Germline CDR1 is MNHEY and CDR2 is SVGAGI. This CDR3 is built from 12 residues. V was shortened by 7 bases and J by 7 bases, with 13 bases between the two germline ends. The CDR3 protein is CASIHPGLEAFF. CDR3 nucleotides: TGTGCCAGCATCCATCCGGGACTTGAAGCTTTCTTT.

The chain joins TRBV29-1 to TRBJ1-3; D is uncertain. Germline V gene data show CDR1 as SQVTM and CDR2 as ANQGSEA. This CDR3 region has 15 residues. Trimming took 6 bases from V and 4 from J, leaving 19 bases between them. The CDR3 DNA is TGCAGCGTATCCCCCAGCGGTAACTTCGGAAACACCATATATTTT. It encodes CSVSPSGNFGNTIYF.

The chain joins TRBV4-3 to TRBJ1-1; 12 bases fit TRBD1. V gave up 0 bases and J gave up 0 bases; unmatched junction bases: 8. Germline V lookup: CDR1 LGHNA, CDR2 YSLEER. The CDR3 loop spans 19 amino acids. Here the CDR3 DNA reads TGCGCCAGCAGCCAAGATAGGGGGACAGGGGGCATCATGAACACTGAAGCTTTCTTT. Translation gives CASSQDRGTGGIMNTEAFF.

V usage is TRBV10-3 and J usage is TRBJ2-1; TRBD2 might be the D (5 bases). V was pared by 1 base and J by 0 bases, with 16 bases between. The CDR3 totals 18 residues. Germline V gene sequence: CDR1 ENHRY, CDR2 SYGVKD. The CDR3 region is CAISEYSDSAPSYNEQFF. The CDR3 coding sequence is TGTGCCATCAGTGAGTATAGTGATAGCGCACCCTCCTACAATGAGCAGTTCTTC.